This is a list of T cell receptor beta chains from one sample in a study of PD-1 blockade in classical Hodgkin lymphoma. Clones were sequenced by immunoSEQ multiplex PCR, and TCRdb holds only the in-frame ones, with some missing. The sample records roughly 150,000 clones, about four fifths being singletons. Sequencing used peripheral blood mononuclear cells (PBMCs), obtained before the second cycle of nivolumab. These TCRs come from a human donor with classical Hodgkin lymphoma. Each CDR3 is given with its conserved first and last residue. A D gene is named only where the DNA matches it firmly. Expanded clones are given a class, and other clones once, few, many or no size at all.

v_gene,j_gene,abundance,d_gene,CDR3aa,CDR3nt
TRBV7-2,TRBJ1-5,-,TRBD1,CASSFDRGINQPQHF,TGTGCCAGCAGCTTCGACAGGGGGATCAATCAGCCCCAGCATTTT
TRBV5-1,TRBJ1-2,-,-,CASRVQRGATGYTF,TGCGCCAGCAGAGTTCAGCGGGGGGCTACTGGCTACACCTTC
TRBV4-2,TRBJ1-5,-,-,CASSQNRVGQPQHF,TGTGCCAGCAGCCAAAACAGGGTTGGTCAGCCCCAGCATTTT
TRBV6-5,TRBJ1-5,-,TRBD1,CASSYGQGATQPQHF,TGTGCCAGCAGTTATGGGCAGGGGGCCACTCAGCCCCAGCATTTT
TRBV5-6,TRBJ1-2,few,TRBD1,CASSLAGGTGDYGYTF,TGTGCCAGCAGCTTGGCTGGAGGGACAGGGGACTATGGCTACACCTTC
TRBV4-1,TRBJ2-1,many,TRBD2,CASSQHPPAGGLYNEQFF,TGCGCCAGCAGCCAGCATCCTCCAGCGGGGGGACTCTACAATGAGCAGTTCTTC
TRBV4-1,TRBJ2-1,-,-,CASSRTLVVRQLNEQFF,TGCGCCAGCAGCCGGACCTTAGTGGTCAGACAACTCAATGAGCAGTTCTTC
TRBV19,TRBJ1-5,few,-,CASSMGQNSNQPQHF,TGTGCCAGTAGTATGGGACAAAATAGCAATCAGCCCCAGCATTTT
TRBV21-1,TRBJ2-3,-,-,CASSKGGRVYSTDTQYF,TGTGCCAGCAGCAAAGGAGGGAGGGTTTATAGCACAGATACGCAGTATTTT
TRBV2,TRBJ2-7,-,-,CASSEIPYEQYF,TGTGCCAGCAGTGAGATACCTTACGAGCAGTACTTC
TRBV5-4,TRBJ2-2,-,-,CASSSPRGRDTGELFF,TGTGCCAGCAGCTCACCGAGGGGGAGGGACACCGGGGAGCTGTTTTTT
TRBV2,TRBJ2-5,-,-,CASSERTGRETQYF,TGTGCCAGCAGTGAGAGAACGGGGCGCGAGACCCAGTACTTC
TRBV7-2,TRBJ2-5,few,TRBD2,CASSGGLAGVHETQYF,TGTGCCAGCAGCGGGGGACTAGCGGGAGTCCATGAGACCCAGTACTTC
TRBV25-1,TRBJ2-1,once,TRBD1,CASSEWGQAHNEQFF,TGTGCCAGCAGTGAATGGGGACAGGCCCACAATGAGCAGTTCTTC
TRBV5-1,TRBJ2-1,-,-,CASSMRDSPNNEQFF,TGCGCCAGCAGCATGCGGGACAGCCCTAACAATGAGCAGTTCTTC
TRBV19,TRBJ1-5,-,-,CASSIRAATTINQPQHF,TGTGCCAGTAGTATACGTGCAGCGACAACAATCAATCAGCCCCAGCATTTT
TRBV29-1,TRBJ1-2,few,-,CSVEGNYGYTF,TGCAGCGTGGAAGGCAACTATGGCTACACCTTC
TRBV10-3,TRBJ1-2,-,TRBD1,CAIRTGPGQGYYGYTF,TGTGCCATCAGGACGGGGCCGGGACAGGGTTACTATGGCTACACCTTC
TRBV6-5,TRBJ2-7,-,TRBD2,CASRLTSGSEQYF,TGTGCCAGCAGGCTGACTAGCGGGAGCGAGCAGTACTTC
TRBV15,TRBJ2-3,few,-,CATSRDWSFSTDTQYF,TGTGCCACCAGCAGAGATTGGTCCTTTAGCACAGATACGCAGTATTTT
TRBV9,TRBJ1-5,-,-,CASSGREGDNQPQHF,TGTGCCAGCAGCGGGCGGGAAGGGGACAATCAGCCCCAGCATTTT
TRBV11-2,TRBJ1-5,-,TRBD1,CASSLGYRGSNQPQHF,TGTGCCAGCAGCTTAGGTTACAGGGGGAGCAATCAGCCCCAGCATTTT
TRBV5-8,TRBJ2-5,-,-,CASRQGSETQYF,TGTGCCAGCAGACAGGGATCAGAGACCCAGTACTTC
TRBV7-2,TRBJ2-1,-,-,CASSLGTSLNEQFF,TGTGCCAGCAGCTTAGGTACTAGCCTAAATGAGCAGTTCTTC
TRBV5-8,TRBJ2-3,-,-,CASSLGDMRTDTQYF,TGTGCCAGCAGCTTAGGGGACATGAGGACAGATACGCAGTATTTT
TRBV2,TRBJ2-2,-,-,CASSGKRVSGELFF,TGTGCCAGCAGTGGAAAAAGAGTCTCCGGGGAGCTGTTTTTT
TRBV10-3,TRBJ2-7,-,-,CAISESQPSYEQYF,TGTGCCATCAGTGAGTCTCAGCCTTCCTACGAGCAGTACTTC
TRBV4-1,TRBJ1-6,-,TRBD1,CASSLRTGGTDSPLHF,TGCGCCAGCAGCCTTAGGACAGGGGGCACAGATTCACCCCTCCACTTT
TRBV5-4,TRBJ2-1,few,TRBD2,CASSWVVAGYNEQFF,TGTGCCAGCAGCTGGGTGGTAGCGGGGTACAATGAGCAGTTCTTC
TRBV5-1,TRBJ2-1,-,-,CASSLAALSYNEQFF,TGCGCCAGCAGCTTGGCCGCCCTATCCTACAATGAGCAGTTCTTC
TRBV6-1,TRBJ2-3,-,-,CASRKPGRSADTQYF,TGTGCCAGCAGGAAACCGGGTAGGAGCGCAGATACGCAGTATTTT
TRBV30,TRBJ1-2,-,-,CAWSPGANYGYTF,TGTGCCTGGAGTCCCGGAGCTAACTATGGCTACACCTTC
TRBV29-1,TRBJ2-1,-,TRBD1,CSVEGQALYNEQFF,TGCAGCGTTGAGGGACAGGCCCTTTACAATGAGCAGTTCTTC
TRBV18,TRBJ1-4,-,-,CASSPAGLGEKLFF,TGTGCCAGCTCACCGGCGGGCTTGGGTGAAAAACTGTTTTTT
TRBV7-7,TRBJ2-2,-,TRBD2,CASRGGSTGELFF,TGTGCCAGCAGGGGGGGGAGTACCGGGGAGCTGTTTTTT
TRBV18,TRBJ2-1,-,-,CASSYNEGWGPEQFF,TGTGCCAGCTCTTACAACGAGGGCTGGGGGCCTGAGCAGTTCTTC
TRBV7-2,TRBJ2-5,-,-,CANRSWVGETQYF,TGTGCCAACCGCTCCTGGGTTGGGGAGACCCAGTACTTC
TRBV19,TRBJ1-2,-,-,CASSIQGPYGYTF,TGTGCCAGTAGTATCCAGGGTCCCTATGGCTACACCTTC
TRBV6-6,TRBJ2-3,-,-,CASSSRGRTDTQYF,TGTGCCAGCAGTTCGCGCGGCCGCACAGATACGCAGTATTTT
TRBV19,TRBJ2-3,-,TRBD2,CASSIGGGGGTDTQYF,TGTGCCAGTAGTATCGGGGGGGGAGGCGGCACAGATACGCAGTATTTT
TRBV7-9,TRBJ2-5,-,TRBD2,CASNPGLAAEETQYF,TGTGCCAGCAACCCGGGACTAGCGGCAGAAGAGACCCAGTACTTC
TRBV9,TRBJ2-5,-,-,CASSVAGGPGEETQYF,TGTGCCAGCAGCGTAGCGGGGGGCCCGGGGGAGGAGACCCAGTACTTC
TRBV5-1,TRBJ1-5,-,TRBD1,CASSAGTGENQPQHF,TGCGCCAGCAGCGCCGGGACAGGAGAAAATCAGCCCCAGCATTTT
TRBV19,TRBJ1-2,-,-,CASTKIPDGGSYTF,TGTGCCAGTACCAAAATCCCTGACGGGGGCAGCTACACCTTC
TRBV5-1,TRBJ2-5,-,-,CASSYTGPPLQETQYF,TGCGCCAGCAGCTACACGGGACCTCCCCTCCAAGAGACCCAGTACTTC
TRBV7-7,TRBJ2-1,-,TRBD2,CASSPLVAGGGYNEQFF,TGTGCCAGCAGCCCGTTAGTAGCGGGAGGGGGGTACAATGAGCAGTTCTTC
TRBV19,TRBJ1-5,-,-,CASSMTADQPQHF,TGTGCCAGTAGTATGACAGCAGATCAGCCCCAGCATTTT
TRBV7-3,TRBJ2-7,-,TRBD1,CASSLGRTGIYEQYF,TGTGCCAGCAGCTTAGGACGGACAGGGATCTACGAGCAGTACTTC
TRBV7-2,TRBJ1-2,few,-,CASRPPTAGVLYGYTF,TGTGCCAGCCGACCCCCCACGGCGGGGGTCCTCTATGGCTACACCTTC
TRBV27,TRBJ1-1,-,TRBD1,CASRRQGNTEAFF,TGTGCCAGCAGAAGACAGGGGAACACTGAAGCTTTCTTT
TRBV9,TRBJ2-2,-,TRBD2,CASSVDRGRAIRTGELFF,TGTGCCAGCAGCGTAGATCGCGGGAGGGCCATTCGTACCGGGGAGCTGTTTTTT
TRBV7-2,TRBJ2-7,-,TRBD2,CASSPLGGSHEQYF,TGTGCCAGCAGCCCTCTGGGCGGGAGCCACGAGCAGTACTTC